This passage covers 11 T cell receptor beta chains from one sample sequenced in a study of T cell repertoires in cytomegalovirus infection. Using its own MiXCR run on the reads, TCRdb lists one record per CDR3 protein. The sample shows fewer than 550,000 distinct CDR3 sequences, approximately 26% of them seen only once. The material sequenced was PBMCs. Source of these receptors: a human donor in good health (CMV status not recorded). Some clones in this sample may be carry-over from other donors' samples.

The chain carries TRBV19 and TRBJ1-4; 7 bases fit TRBD1. The CDR3 runs to 15 residues. CDR1 is LNHDA, CDR2 SQIVND, per germline (reference sequence). The J segment lost 8 bases and the V segment lost 8 bases, leaving 14 bases of the junction unmatched. In DNA form, the CDR3 reads TGTGCCAGTTCATGGGACAGTATGACGGAGGAAAAACTGTTTTTT. Amino acid sequence: CASSWDSMTEEKLFF.

The genes are TRBV5-8 and TRBJ2-7; TRBD1 or TRBD2 may be the D gene (5 bases each). Deletions cut 4 bases from V and 3 bases from J, with 17 bases between. The CDR3 runs to 15 residues. CDR1 and CDR2 (germline): SGHTS, YDEGEE. CDR3 DNA: TGTGCCAGCAGCCTCCGTTCGGGGCCCCTCTACGAGCAGTACGTC. This sequence encodes CASSLRSGPLYEQYV.

The V and J genes are TRBV6-8 and TRBJ2-3, with D uncertain. CDR1 and CDR2 (germline): MNHGY, SAAAGT. The length of the CDR3 is 13 residues. V gave up 2 bases and J gave up 1 base, with 4 bases separating them. CDR3 DNA sequence: TGTGCCAGCAGTTACGCAGGCACAGATACGCAGTATTTT. Its protein is CASSYAGTDTQYF.

The V call is TRBV7-3, the J call TRBJ2-2; 7 nucleotides match TRBD2. The V and J ends lost 1 base and 5 bases, in that order; junction bases with no gene match: 7. CDR1 SGHTA and CDR2 FQGTGA come from the germline V gene. The CDR3 consists of 16 residues. CDR3 amino acids: CASSLIGGSVTGELFF. In DNA form, the CDR3 reads TGTGCCAGCAGCTTAATCGGCGGGAGTGTAACCGGGGAGCTGTTTTTT.

The chain links TRBV7-9 to TRBJ2-7; TRBD2 matches at 9 bases. The germline V gene encodes CDR1 SEHNR and CDR2 FQNEAQ (reference sequence). The CDR3 is made up of 14 amino acids. The junction had 6 bases not matched to a gene; V was cut back by 3 bases and J by 6 bases. In DNA form, the CDR3 reads TGTGCCAGCAGCTTGTCGACTAGCGGTCTCGAGCAGTACTTC. It codes for CASSLSTSGLEQYF.

About this clonotype itself: A read error may account for a junction end that differs from germline. The chain employs TRBV27 and TRBJ2-6; 7 nucleotides match TRBD1. The CDR3 is 17 amino acids. Germline CDR1 MNHEY, CDR2 SMNVEV (reference sequence). DNA for the CDR3: TGTGCCAGCAAGTCGGCGGAGATCTCAACAGGGGTCAACGTCCTGACTTTC. Its translation: CASKSAEISTGVNVLTF.

This clonotype was detected only a few times. Relative to the germline gene, one junction end is altered; a read error may explain this. The chain has TRBV2 and TRBJ1-1; 9 bases map to TRBD1. Germline lookup yields CDR1 SNHLY and CDR2 FYNNEI. The CDR3 covers 12 residues. The CDR3 sequence is CASRTGTGPIIF. The CDR3 nucleotides read TGTGCCAGCAGGACTGGGACAGGGCCCATTATCTTT.

This clonotype was picked up one time. The chain carries TRBV20-1 and TRBJ2-7; TRBD2 agrees at 15 bases. Trimming took 3 bases from V and 6 from J; bases not matched to a gene: 6. The CDR3 extends over 15 amino acids. Germline V gives CDR1 DFQATT, CDR2 SNEGSKA (reference sequence). In DNA form, the CDR3 reads TGCAGTGCTAGTGGGGGACTAGCGGGAGGAGGCGAGCAGTACTTC. It yields the protein CSASGGLAGGGEQYF.

This chain joins TRBV6-1 and TRBJ2-7, with 9 positions matching TRBD1. CDR3 size: 14 residues. Germline CDR1 MNHNS, CDR2 SASEGT. Trimming removed 5 bases from V and 6 bases from J; junction bases left unmatched: 8. In DNA, the CDR3 is TGTGCCAGCAGTTACAGGACAGGGGTGGGCGAGCAGTACTTC. Amino acids: CASSYRTGVGEQYF.

This clonotype showed up many times. V is TRBV7-2 and J is TRBJ2-1; the D is unclear. Germline V CDR1 and CDR2: SGHTA, FQGNSA. V lost 2 bases to trimming and J lost 8 bases, with 4 bases between them. The length of the CDR3 is 11 residues. CDR3 sequence: CASSLFYEQFF. As DNA, the CDR3 is TGTGCCAGCAGCTTATTCTATGAGCAGTTCTTC. Based on the CDR3 plus reference TRBV7-2 and TRBJ2-1, the full variable domain is GAGVSQSPSNKVTEKGKDVELRCDPISGHTALYWYRQSLGQGLEFLIYFQGNSAPDKSGLPSDRFSAERTGGSVSTLTIQRTQQEDSAVYLCASSLFYEQFFGPGTRLTVL.

The V gene is TRBV5-4, the J gene TRBJ2-2; 10 bases are a match to TRBD1. The CDR3 consists of 17 residues. From germline, CDR1 is SGHNT and CDR2 YYREEE (reference sequence). J was trimmed by 1 base and V by 4 bases; bases with no gene match: 7. The CDR3 DNA reads as TGTGCCAGCAGCGGTGGAGGGACAGGGGTGAACACCGGGGAGCTGTTTTTT. Translating it yields CASSGGGTGVNTGELFF.